In its sample, the clone carrying this T cell receptor beta chain was seen a few times. The antigen remains undetermined. These data are taken from a study of beta chain features in type 1 diabetes. Study in general: Over all samples combined, 107,917,701 sorted cells were examined.

Germline V gene data show CDR1 as MNHNY and CDR2 as SVGAGI (reference sequence). V lost 0 bases and J lost 4, with 13 bases in between. The CDR3 is 16 residues long. Isolated RNA was reverse transcribed in full, so expressed TCRB transcripts were sequenced. Sequencing used immunoSEQ multiplex PCR; TCRdb keeps in-frame clones, though not all of them. The sample consists of fewer than 25,000 clones, 55% to 75% of them appearing once. Study-wide points: Whether HLA type influences TCRB rearrangement remained unresolved here. TCRB CDR3s were moderately but significantly shorter in Type 1 diabetes patients in all four CD4+ subsets.

This rearrangement joins TRBV6-6 to TRBJ1-3; possibly TRBD1 for D (5 bases). The origin of this receptor is a young man with type 1 diabetes. The specimen was Tregs from blood. As DNA, the CDR3 is TGTGCCAGCAGTTACTCGCGGGGCAGAACAGGAAACACCATATATTTT. Protein product: CASSYSRGRTGNTIYF.